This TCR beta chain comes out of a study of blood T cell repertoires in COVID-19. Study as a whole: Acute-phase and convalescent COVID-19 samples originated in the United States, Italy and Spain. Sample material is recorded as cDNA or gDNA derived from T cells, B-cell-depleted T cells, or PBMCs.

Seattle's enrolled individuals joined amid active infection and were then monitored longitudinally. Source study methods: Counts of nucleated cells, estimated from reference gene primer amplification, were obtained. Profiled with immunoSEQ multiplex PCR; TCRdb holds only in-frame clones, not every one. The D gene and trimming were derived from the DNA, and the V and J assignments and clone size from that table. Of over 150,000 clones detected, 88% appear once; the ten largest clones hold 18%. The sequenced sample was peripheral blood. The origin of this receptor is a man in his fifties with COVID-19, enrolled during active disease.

CDR3 residues: CASSLGQLNEKLFF. As DNA, the CDR3 is TGTGCCAGTAGTTTGGGACAGCTAAATGAAAAACTGTTTTTT. The chain joins TRBV19 to TRBJ1-4; TRBD1 agrees at 7 bases. The trim removed 5 bases at V and 5 bases at J, leaving 5 bases unmatched. CDR3 size: 14 residues. CDR1 and CDR2 (germline): LNHDA, SQIVND (reference sequence).